The 18 T cell receptor beta chains in this list originate from one sample, sequenced in a study of T cells after yellow fever vaccination. TCRdb recomputed calls from the 5' RACE reads with MiXCR, one row per CDR3 protein. This sample has about 120,000 distinct CDR3 sequences, with around 7.2% found just once. Specimen: CD4+ T cells sorted from PBMCs, collected roughly 47 days after the first yellow fever vaccination. The receptors were gathered from a man between 18 and 29 years old who received the YFV17D yellow fever vaccine.

This clonotype was observed a single time. A much larger clone is a single base away; this may be a read error. The V and J genes are TRBV3-1 and TRBJ2-7; tentative D call: TRBD1 (5 bases). Per the germline V gene, CDR1 is LGHDT and CDR2 is YNNKEL (reference sequence). V was shortened by 3 bases and J by 3 bases, with 24 bases between the two germline ends. The CDR3 runs 18 residues. The CDR3 sequence is CASSHDDSREGLHYEQYV. In DNA, the CDR3 is TGTGCCAGCAGCCATGACGACAGTCGAGAAGGGTTACACTACGAGCAGTACGTC.

The rearrangement links TRBV5-1 to TRBJ2-3; TRBD1 might be the D (5 bases). CDR3 length: 16 amino acids. In germline, CDR1 is SGHRS, CDR2 YFSETQ. V was trimmed by 2 bases and J by 0 bases, leaving 13 bases between them. CDR3 residues: CASSFRNPGSTDTQYF. Here the CDR3 DNA reads TGCGCCAGCAGCTTCAGAAATCCAGGGAGCACAGATACGCAGTATTTT.

This clonotype has a count of ten or more. The rearrangement joins TRBV6-5 to TRBJ1-2; a weak D match, TRBD1 (5 bases). The CDR3 is 13 amino acids. The germline CDR1 and CDR2 sequences are MNHEY and SVGAGI. The V end was cut by 6 bases, the J end by 2 bases, with 10 bases between. The DNA of the CDR3 is TGTGCCAGCAGCGTCTCAGGGAACTATGGCTACACCTTC. Protein sequence: CASSVSGNYGYTF.

This clonotype has a count of ten or more. The CDR3 nucleotides are TGCGCCAGCCGAACCTTAGGGCATTCCAATCAGCCCCAGCATTTT. Its translation is CASRTLGHSNQPQHF. The chain joins TRBV5-1 to TRBJ1-5, with unresolved D. This CDR3 comprises 15 residues. The germline V and J ends were trimmed by 7 bases and 3 bases, with 17 bases remaining between them. Germline lookup yields CDR1 SGHRS and CDR2 YFSETQ.

This clonotype was seen many times. The V gene is TRBV18, the J gene TRBJ1-3; D gene unclear. CDR1 and CDR2 (germline): KGHSH, LQKENI. Trimming left V 2 bases short and J 0 bases short, with 5 bases between. The CDR3 length is 14 residues. This CDR3 reads CASSPDISGNTIYF. Written as DNA, the CDR3 is TGTGCCAGCTCACCAGACATCTCTGGAAACACCATATATTTT.

This clonotype was seen many times. The chain joins TRBV6-2 or TRBV6-3 to TRBJ1-1, with a weak D call TRBD1 (5 bases). Trimming took 2 bases from V and 5 from J, leaving 9 bases between them. CDR1 MNHEY and CDR2 SVGEGT come from the germline V gene. This CDR3 comprises 13 residues. CDR3 in amino acids: CASSYIGGTEAFF. The CDR3 DNA follows: TGTGCCAGCAGTTACATCGGGGGGACTGAAGCTTTCTTT.

In regard to this clonotype: A much larger clone lies one base from this, so it may be a read error. This chain joins TRBV5-1 and TRBJ2-3, with TRBD1 matching over 11 bases. There are 17 residues in the CDR3. Germline assignment: CDR1 SGHRS and CDR2 YFSETQ. The CDR3 region is CASSLAAGQGAADTPYF. In DNA form, the CDR3 reads TGCGCCAGCAGCTTGGCAGCCGGACAGGGGGCCGCAGATACGCCGTATTTT. The entire variable domain, with the rest obtained from reference TRBV5-1 and TRBJ2-3, is as follows: KAGVTQTPRYLIKTRGQQVTLSCSPISGHRSVSWYQQTPGQGLQFLFEYFSETQRNKGNFPGRFSGRQFSNSRSEMNVSTLELGDSALYLCASSLAAGQGAADTPYFGPGTRLTVL.

This clonotype was observed many times. The chain couples TRBV3-1 to TRBJ1-2; D is undetermined. Germline V lookup: CDR1 LGHDT, CDR2 YNNKEL (reference sequence). V lost 0 bases and J 4 bases, leaving 15 bases between the germline ends. This CDR3 comprises 16 residues. CDR3 sequence: CASSQDLGRLGYGYTF. The CDR3 coding sequence is TGTGCCAGCAGCCAAGATTTAGGACGGCTGGGCTATGGCTACACCTTC. The full variable domain, in which reference TRBV3-1 and TRBJ1-2 provide the parts outside the CDR3, is DTAVSQTPKYLVTQMGNDKSIKCEQNLGHDTMYWYKQDSKKFLKIMFSYNNKELIINETVPNRFSPKSPDKAHLNLHINSLELGDSAVYFCASSQDLGRLGYGYTFGSGTRLTVV.

This clonotype was seen repeatedly, ten times or more. The chain carries TRBV5-1 and TRBJ1-2; D might be TRBD1 (6 bases). The CDR3 sequence is 15 residues long. Trimming left V 3 bases short and J 2 bases short, with 14 bases between. Germline loops: CDR1 SGHRS, CDR2 YFSETQ. CDR3 DNA sequence: TGCGCCAGCAGCTACTTTTCTACAGGGAACTATGGCTACACCTTC. Its protein is CASSYFSTGNYGYTF.

This clonotype was recorded at least ten times. The chain links TRBV20-1 to TRBJ2-7, with 7 bases aligning to TRBD2. The CDR3 contains 14 residues. CDR1 DFQATT and CDR2 SNEGSKA come from the germline V gene (reference sequence). The V gene end was trimmed by 3 bases and the J gene end by 3 bases; junction bases not matched to a gene: 8. CDR3 amino acids: CSASPGVAGYEQYV. The CDR3 bases are TGCAGTGCTAGCCCCGGGGTAGCGGGCTACGAGCAGTACGTC.

The table lists this clonotype with many counts. The chain uses TRBV4-1 and TRBJ1-2, with D perhaps matching TRBD1 (6 bases). Germline assignment: CDR1 MGHRA and CDR2 YSYEKL. This CDR3 comprises 15 residues. With 5 bases removed from V and 4 bases from J, the gap between germline ends came to 17 bases. CDR3 in amino acids: CASSKSSTGAYGYTF. CDR3 nucleotides: TGCGCCAGCAGCAAGTCATCCACGGGGGCCTATGGCTACACCTTC.

The V gene is TRBV8-2, the J gene TRBJ2-2; the table's TRBD1 call for D was not verified on the DNA. TRBV8-2 is labeled a pseudogene. This CDR3 comprises 18 residues. The CDR3 loop is CVSSLGTGDATSTGELFF. CDR3 coding DNA: TGTGTCAGCAGTTTGGGGACAGGGGACGCCACGAGCACCGGGGAGCTGTTTTTT.

This clonotype was seen only a few times. This chain joins TRBV24-1 and TRBJ2-1; D ambiguous. V gave up 5 bases and J gave up 5 bases, with 15 bases separating them. The length of the CDR3 is 15 residues. CDR1 is KGHDR and CDR2 is SFDVKD in the germline V gene. CDR3: CATSGPSSQDNEQFF. For the CDR3, the DNA is TGTGCCACCAGTGGTCCCAGTAGCCAGGACAATGAGCAGTTCTTC.

For this clonotype: A much larger clone lies one base from this, so it may be a read error. This chain uses TRBV20-1 with TRBJ1-6; no reliable D call. The CDR3 covers 14 residues. Germline V gene lookup returns CDR1 DFQATT and CDR2 SNEGSKA (reference sequence). The CDR3 DNA reads TGCAGTGCTAGAGTCCGGGCCAGGAATTCACCCCTCCAATTT. This sequence encodes CSARVRARNSPLQF.

This clonotype showed up many times. CDR3 DNA sequence: TGCGCCAGCAGCTCGAGGGGCAGCCTGGGCTCTAATGAAAAACTGTTTTTT. This encodes CASSSRGSLGSNEKLFF. The rearrangement joins TRBV5-1 to TRBJ1-4; a possible D gene is TRBD1 (5 bases). V dropped 3 bases and J dropped 3 bases, with 18 bases sitting between them. The CDR3 totals 17 residues. The V gene's germline CDR1 is SGHRS and CDR2 YFSETQ. The whole variable domain, filled in from reference TRBV5-1 and TRBJ1-4, reads KAGVTQTPRYLIKTRGQQVTLSCSPISGHRSVSWYQQTPGQGLQFLFEYFSETQRNKGNFPGRFSGRQFSNSRSEMNVSTLELGDSALYLCASSSRGSLGSNEKLFFGSGTQLSVL.

In this sample, this clonotype turned up a few times. This may be a read error, as it is one base from a much larger clone. The chain uses TRBV5-1 and TRBJ2-7, with D possibly matching TRBD1 (7 bases). The CDR3 consists of 16 residues. Per the germline V gene, CDR1 is SGHRS and CDR2 is YFSETQ. V was shortened by 4 bases and J by 5 bases, with 22 bases between the two germline ends. CDR3 in amino acids: CASSQDGGTAVDEQYF. Here the CDR3 DNA reads TGCGCCAGCAGCCAGGATGGGGGGACAGCGGTAGACGAGCAGTACTTC. The whole variable domain, remainder taken from reference TRBV5-1 and TRBJ2-7, is KAGVTQTPRYLIKTRGQQVTLSCSPISGHRSVSWYQQTPGQGLQFLFEYFSETQRNKGNFPGRFSGRQFSNSRSEMNVSTLELGDSALYLCASSQDGGTAVDEQYFGPGTRLTVT.

This clonotype has ten or more counts. The genes are TRBV5-1 and TRBJ2-1; no clear D. The CDR3 spans 11 residues. Germline CDR1 is SGHRS and CDR2 is YFSETQ. The V end lost 6 bases, the J end lost 5 bases, and 6 bases lay between the germline ends. CDR3 in DNA: TGCGCCAGCACAACCGACAATGAGCAGTTCTTC. This translates into CASTTDNEQFF.

This clonotype was counted many times. The CDR3 region is CAISESKAQSSYEQYF. In nucleotides, the CDR3 is TGTGCCATCAGTGAGTCTAAAGCCCAAAGCTCCTACGAGCAGTACTTC. The J gene is TRBJ2-7, the V gene TRBV10-3; unclear D gene. Germline values: CDR1 ENHRY, CDR2 SYGVKD. The germline V and J ends were trimmed by 0 bases and 0 bases, with 12 bases remaining between them. The CDR3 runs to 16 residues.